This T cell receptor beta chain was recorded in a study of cytomegalovirus exposure and HLA in healthy donors. The donors were in the roughly 130-subject validation cohort, distinct from the approximately 610-subject first cohort. The study, taken as a whole, reports: Subsequent analysis revealed that first-cohort TCR clusters tended to co-occur in the 100 to 150 validation repertoires.

V lost 6 bases and J lost 3; bases outside the gene matches: 8. CDR1 MRHNA and CDR2 SNTAGT come from the germline V gene. The length of the CDR3 is 17 residues. Comments on this clone: Its antigen is not known.

TCRdb's table, derived via immunoSEQ multiplex PCR, lists solely in-frame clones and lacks some. Of about 180,000 clones listed, around nine tenths are singletons. Material: PBMCs. This clonotype was obtained from a woman in her 30s in good health and CMV-seronegative. The J gene is TRBJ2-1, the V gene TRBV6-4, with TRBD2 matching 13 bases. The CDR3: CASSRTSGGDSYNEQFF. The CDR3 DNA reads TGTGCCAGCAGCAGGACTAGCGGGGGTGATAGCTACAATGAGCAGTTCTTC.